The rows below give T cell receptor beta chains drawn from one sample of a study of CD8+ T cells in alopecia areata. Sequenced by immunoSEQ multiplex PCR; TCRdb stores in-frame clones only, minus some. Of roughly 97,000 clones listed, around 45% were seen once; the top ten hold 1% to 1.5%. What was sequenced was CD4+ T cells sorted from blood. These receptors were taken from a human donor with alopecia areata. Each CDR3 is given with its conserved first and last residue. The order of the fields is J gene, V gene, clone size, CDR3 protein. Clone size is not always given. Where it is, it says once, few, many or a class for expanded clones.

J gene: TRBJ2-7; V gene: TRBV29-1; clone size: few; CDR3 protein: CSVEDQGASYEQYF
J gene: TRBJ1-4; V gene: TRBV7-9; clone size: medium-sized; CDR3 protein: CASSLRGGNEKLFF
J gene: TRBJ1-5; V gene: TRBV30; clone size: few; CDR3 protein: CAPRPSNQPQHF
J gene: TRBJ2-1; V gene: TRBV6-5; clone size: .; CDR3 protein: CASSSMRDEQFF
J gene: TRBJ1-2; V gene: TRBV29-1; clone size: .; CDR3 protein: CSAGTGIEYGYTF
J gene: TRBJ1-1; V gene: TRBV29-1; clone size: .; CDR3 protein: CSVEDPRWNTEAFF
J gene: TRBJ2-3; V gene: TRBV27; clone size: .; CDR3 protein: CASSLFGISTDTQYF
J gene: TRBJ1-6; V gene: TRBV10-3; clone size: .; CDR3 protein: CATRRAQPNSPLHF
J gene: TRBJ2-4; V gene: TRBV7-2; clone size: few; CDR3 protein: CVSVPGQGVGKNIQYF
J gene: TRBJ2-4; V gene: TRBV4-3; clone size: .; CDR3 protein: CASSQAGTGGKNIQYF
J gene: TRBJ2-5; V gene: TRBV15; clone size: .; CDR3 protein: CATSRAPMLQETQYF
J gene: TRBJ2-1; V gene: TRBV29-1; clone size: .; CDR3 protein: CSVVVGGSYNEQFF
J gene: TRBJ2-5; V gene: TRBV5-1; clone size: .; CDR3 protein: CASSLEGLVRETQYF
J gene: TRBJ2-7; V gene: TRBV30; clone size: .; CDR3 protein: CAWRGPGQRHEQYF
J gene: TRBJ2-7; V gene: TRBV30; clone size: few; CDR3 protein: CAWNGGTQTYEQYF
J gene: TRBJ2-5; V gene: TRBV18; clone size: few; CDR3 protein: CASSPPFTVQETQYF
J gene: TRBJ1-4; V gene: TRBV29-1; clone size: few; CDR3 protein: CSVKDEKLFF
J gene: TRBJ2-5; V gene: TRBV2; clone size: few; CDR3 protein: CASNVGAGGETQYF
J gene: TRBJ2-7; V gene: TRBV6-6; clone size: few; CDR3 protein: CASSYAQEEQYF
J gene: TRBJ2-3; V gene: TRBV15; clone size: .; CDR3 protein: CATSRDGGGSTDTQYF
J gene: TRBJ2-5; V gene: TRBV29-1; clone size: few; CDR3 protein: CSVGTGQETQYF
J gene: TRBJ2-5; V gene: TRBV4-2; clone size: few; CDR3 protein: CASSQAPTGGTGDQETQYF
J gene: TRBJ2-7; V gene: TRBV6-6; clone size: .; CDR3 protein: CASSYSNDEQYF
J gene: TRBJ2-3; V gene: TRBV30; clone size: .; CDR3 protein: CAWSFGDADTQYF
J gene: TRBJ2-7; V gene: TRBV28; clone size: .; CDR3 protein: CASSPWTGEDEQYF
J gene: TRBJ1-1; V gene: TRBV4-2; clone size: .; CDR3 protein: CASSLGSVYTEAFF
J gene: TRBJ2-3; V gene: TRBV30; clone size: few; CDR3 protein: CAWSVRAGINTQYF
J gene: TRBJ2-3; V gene: TRBV5-6; clone size: .; CDR3 protein: CASSRDRVTDTQYF
J gene: TRBJ2-4; V gene: TRBV28; clone size: few; CDR3 protein: CASNTQSPGANIQYF
J gene: TRBJ2-3; V gene: TRBV30; clone size: .; CDR3 protein: CAWSGRGTDTQYF
J gene: TRBJ1-1; V gene: TRBV28; clone size: .; CDR3 protein: CASSPSLPEAFF
J gene: TRBJ2-1; V gene: TRBV7-6; clone size: medium-sized; CDR3 protein: CASSLASKAGGILARNEQFF